A selection of T cell receptor beta chains follows, all from one sample in a study of CD8 T cells in ankylosing spondylitis. A single record per CDR3 protein comes from TCRdb applying MiXCR to the 5' RACE reads. The repertoire holds about 440,000 distinct CDR3 sequences, with about 15% as singletons. The specimen was blood, either unsorted or a sorted T cell fraction (not recorded which). Receptor source: a male donor with ankylosing spondylitis. CDR3s include the opening cysteine and the closing phenylalanine or tryptophan. D genes are given only for firm matches. Expanded clones get a size class; other rows say once, few or many, or leave the size out.

d_call	v_call	j_call	clone_size	cdr3_nt	cdr3_aa
.	TRBV29-1	TRBJ1-1	.	TGCAGCGCTGCCCGGGGGGGGGCAAACACTGAAGCTTTCTTT	CSAARGGANTEAFF
.	TRBV20-1	TRBJ1-2	.	TGCAGTGCTGACCTCGGGTTGGGGGACAAGTCATCGGTGCCCTTC	CSADLGLGDKSSVPF
.	TRBV5-1	TRBJ2-3	.	TGCGCCAGCAGCTTGGGGGGACCGCGGAGCACAGATACGCAGTATTTT	CASSLGGPRSTDTQYF
.	TRBV6-5	TRBJ1-1	few	TGTGCCAGCAGTTACTTGGGGGTGACTGAAGCTTTCTTT	CASSYLGVTEAFF
TRBD1	TRBV6-1	TRBJ2-2	.	TGTGCCAGCAGCCCAAGACAGGGCATTAACACCGGGGAGCTGTTTTTT	CASSPRQGINTGELFF
TRBD1	TRBV20-1	TRBJ2-7	.	TGCAGTGCTAGATTGGGGACAGGAGTAAAGGGCGAGCAGTACTTC	CSARLGTGVKGEQYF
TRBD2	TRBV20-1	TRBJ2-3	few	TGCAGTGCTAATGGCGGGAGGATAAATACGCAGTATTTT	CSANGGRINTQYF
.	TRBV9	TRBJ2-1	.	TGTGCCAGCAGCCCGGGGGAATCCTACAATGAGCAGTTCTTC	CASSPGESYNEQFF
.	TRBV5-8	TRBJ2-4	.	TGTGCCAGCAGCTTAACGTCAAACATTCAGTACTTC	CASSLTSNIQYF
TRBD2	TRBV27	TRBJ2-2	few	TGTGCCAGCAGTTCGGCCTCCGCGGGAGGTGGGAACACCGGGGAGCTGTTTTTT	CASSSASAGGGNTGELFF
TRBD1	TRBV5-1	TRBJ2-7	.	TGCGCCAGCAGCCGCTCCGGGACAGGGGGTACCGAGCAGTACTTC	CASSRSGTGGTEQYF
.	TRBV12-3/TRBV12-4	TRBJ1-4	.	TGTGCCAGCAGTTTAGCGCGGGGTTCTAATGAAAAACTGTTTTTT	CASSLARGSNEKLFF
.	TRBV14	TRBJ1-4	.	TGTGCCAGCAGCCGGAGGGGGGCGGCTGAAAAACTGTTTTTT	CASSRRGAAEKLFF
.	TRBV7-9	TRBJ1-2	.	TGTGCCAGCAGCTACACGGGGCTGAACTATGGCTACACCTTC	CASSYTGLNYGYTF
TRBD1	TRBV20-1	TRBJ1-5	.	TGCAGTGCTATGAGGACAGGGGGCCCCCAGCCCCAGCATTTT	CSAMRTGGPQPQHF
.	TRBV29-1	TRBJ2-3	many	TGCAGCGTTGAAGTTAGCACAGATACGCAGTATTTT	CSVEVSTDTQYF
.	TRBV29-1	TRBJ1-1	few	TGCAGCGTTGTGTGGACAGCACACACTGAAGCTTTCTTT	CSVVWTAHTEAFF
.	TRBV2	TRBJ1-1	.	TGTGCCAGCAGTGAACAGGGACCTGAAGCTTTCTTT	CASSEQGPEAFF
TRBD2	TRBV28	TRBJ2-7	few	TGTGCCACCGAAAGCGGGAGTACCTACGAGCAGTACTTC	CATESGSTYEQYF
TRBD2	TRBV15	TRBJ2-5	.	TGTGCCACCAGCAGAGATCTTAGCGGGGGACAAGAGACCCAGTACTTC	CATSRDLSGGQETQYF
.	TRBV29-1	TRBJ2-1	.	TGCAGCGTTGTATTTAGGGGGAGCTCCTACAATGAGCAGTTCTTC	CSVVFRGSSYNEQFF
.	TRBV2	TRBJ2-7	.	TGTGCCAGCACGGCGGCCGGCGAGCAGTACTTC	CASTAAGEQYF
.	TRBV15	TRBJ2-7	.	TGTGCCACCAGCAGAGATCTGGGGACCCTCCGGTACGAGCAGTACTTC	CATSRDLGTLRYEQYF
TRBD1	TRBV20-1	TRBJ2-7	.	TGCAGTGCTAGGGGGCCACAGGGGGCGCCCGGAGAGCAGTACTTC	CSARGPQGAPGEQYF
TRBD1	TRBV10-3	TRBJ2-3	few	TGTGCCATCAGTGAGTTCGCGGGACAGGGAGGGGATACGCAGTATTTT	CAISEFAGQGGDTQYF
TRBD1	TRBV19	TRBJ1-1	.	TGTGCCAGTACCCCAGGGGGCAATAGGAACACTGAAGCTTTCTTT	CASTPGGNRNTEAFF